This TCR beta chain is from a study of blood T cell repertoires in COVID-19. Clones were sequenced by immunoSEQ multiplex PCR, and TCRdb holds only the in-frame ones, with some missing. Of approximately 440,000 clones in the sample, around 90% were seen once. V shed 0 bases and J shed 4 bases, with 12 bases lying between them. CDR1 MNHEY and CDR2 SVGAGI come from the germline V gene. This CDR3 comprises 15 residues. Donors were grouped by their self-reported clinical history. In Cohort 3, a recovered donor had either two negative PCRs, clearance, or symptom resolution. V and J are TRBV6-5 and TRBJ1-1; the D gene is possibly TRBD1 (6 bases). This clonotype was obtained from a woman aged 18-30 years who had recovered from COVID-19. The sequenced material came from PBMCs or T cells enriched from blood (not recorded which). Here the CDR3 DNA reads TGTGCCAGCAGTTACTCCCCGGGGGGGCCCACTGAAGCTTTCTTT. Protein product: CASSYSPGGPTEAFF.